This T cell receptor beta chain derives from a study of cytotoxic CD8 clonotypes in ibrutinib-treated CLL. Study in general: There were roughly 10 relapsed/refractory patients and around 15 treatment-naive patients, and under 18 were IGHV unmutated. Whole-study results and caveats: Ibrutinib response saw clonality rise, and progression saw it return toward baseline. Higher circulating CD8+ T-cell counts strongly accompanied higher baseline clonality, above age-matched healthy donors.

The germline CDR1 and CDR2 sequences are GTSNPN and SVGIG (reference sequence). The V end lost 2 bases, the J end lost 9 bases, and 17 bases lay between the germline ends. This CDR3 has 13 residues. About this clone itself: Its antigen remains unknown.

Investigators sought sequencing depths of between 1 in 200,000 and 1 in 1 million T cells. Clones were read by immunoSEQ multiplex PCR, and TCRdb kept only the in-frame ones, dropping some. The top ten clones hold about half of a sample with approximately 26,000 clones, roughly 70% of them seen once. The sample in question was PBMCs, obtained after 12 months of ibrutinib treatment. The TCR sequence derives from a human donor with chronic lymphocytic leukemia. J is TRBJ2-7 and V is TRBV30; D may be TRBD1 (5 bases). The CDR3 sequence: CAWSPQVGVWQYF. CDR3 bases: TGTGCCTGGAGTCCACAGGTTGGGGTGTGGCAGTACTTC.